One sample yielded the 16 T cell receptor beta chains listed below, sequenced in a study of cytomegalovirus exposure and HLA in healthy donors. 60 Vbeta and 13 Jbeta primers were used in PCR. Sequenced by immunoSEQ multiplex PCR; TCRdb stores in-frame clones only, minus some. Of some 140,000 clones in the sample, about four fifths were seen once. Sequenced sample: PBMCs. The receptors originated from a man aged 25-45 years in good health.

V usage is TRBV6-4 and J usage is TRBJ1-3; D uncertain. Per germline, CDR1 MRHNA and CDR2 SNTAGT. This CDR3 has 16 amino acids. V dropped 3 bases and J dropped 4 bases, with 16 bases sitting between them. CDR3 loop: CASSETGRTAGNTIYF. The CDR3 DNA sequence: TGTGCCAGCAGTGAGACGGGAAGGACCGCAGGAAACACCATATATTTT.

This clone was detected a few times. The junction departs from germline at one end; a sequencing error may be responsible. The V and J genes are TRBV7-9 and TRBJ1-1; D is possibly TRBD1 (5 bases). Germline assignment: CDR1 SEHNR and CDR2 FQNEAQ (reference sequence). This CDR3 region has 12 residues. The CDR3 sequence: CSSTQGTAEAFF. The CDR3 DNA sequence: TGTTCCAGCACCCAGGGAACGGCTGAAGCTTTCTTT. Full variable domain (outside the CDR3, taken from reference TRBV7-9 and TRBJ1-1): DTGVSQNPRHKITKRGQNVTFRCDPISEHNRLYWYRQTLGQGPEFLTYFQNEAQLEKSRLLSDRFSAERPKGSFSTLEIQRTEQGDSAMYLCSSTQGTAEAFFGQGTRLTVV.

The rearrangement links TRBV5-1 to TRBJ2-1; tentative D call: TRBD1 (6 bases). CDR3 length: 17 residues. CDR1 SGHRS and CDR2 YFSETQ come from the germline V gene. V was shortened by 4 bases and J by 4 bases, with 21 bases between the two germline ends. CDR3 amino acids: CASSPQGPAAQYNEQFF. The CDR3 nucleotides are TGCGCCAGCAGCCCACAGGGTCCCGCGGCACAATACAATGAGCAGTTCTTC.

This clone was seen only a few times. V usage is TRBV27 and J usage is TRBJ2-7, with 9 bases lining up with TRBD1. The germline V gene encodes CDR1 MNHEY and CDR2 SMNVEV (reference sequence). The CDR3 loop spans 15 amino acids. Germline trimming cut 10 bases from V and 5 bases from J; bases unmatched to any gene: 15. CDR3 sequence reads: CATRGAGQGTHEQYF. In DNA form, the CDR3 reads TGTGCCACCAGGGGAGCAGGACAGGGGACCCACGAGCAGTACTTC.

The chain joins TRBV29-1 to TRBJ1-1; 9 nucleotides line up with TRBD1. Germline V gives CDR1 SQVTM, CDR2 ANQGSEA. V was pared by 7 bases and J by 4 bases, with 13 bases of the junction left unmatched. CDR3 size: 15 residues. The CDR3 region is CSADKGTGLSTEAFF. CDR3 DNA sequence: TGCAGCGCCGACAAAGGGACAGGGCTGAGCACTGAAGCTTTCTTT.

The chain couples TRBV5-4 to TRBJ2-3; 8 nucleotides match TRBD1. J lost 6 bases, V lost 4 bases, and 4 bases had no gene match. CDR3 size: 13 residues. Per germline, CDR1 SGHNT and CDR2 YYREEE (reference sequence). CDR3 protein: CASSLNRGDTQYF. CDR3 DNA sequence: TGTGCCAGCAGCCTGAACAGGGGGGATACGCAGTATTTT.

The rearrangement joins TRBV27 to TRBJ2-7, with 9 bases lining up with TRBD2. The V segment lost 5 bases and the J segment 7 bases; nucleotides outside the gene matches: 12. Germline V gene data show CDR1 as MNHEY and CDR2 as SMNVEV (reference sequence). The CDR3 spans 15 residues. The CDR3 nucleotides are TGTGCCAGCAGTCCCCGCTGGACTAGCGTAGGGGAGCAGTACTTC. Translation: CASSPRWTSVGEQYF.

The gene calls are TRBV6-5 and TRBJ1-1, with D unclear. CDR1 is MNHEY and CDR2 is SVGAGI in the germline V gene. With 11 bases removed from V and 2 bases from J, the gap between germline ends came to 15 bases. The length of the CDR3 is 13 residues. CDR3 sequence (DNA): TGTGCCGTGACATCAGACGGTAACACTGAAGCTTTCTTT. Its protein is CAVTSDGNTEAFF.

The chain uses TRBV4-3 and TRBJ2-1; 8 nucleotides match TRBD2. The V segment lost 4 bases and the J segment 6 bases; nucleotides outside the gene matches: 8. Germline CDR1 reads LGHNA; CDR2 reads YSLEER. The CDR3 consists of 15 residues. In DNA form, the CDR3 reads TGCGCCAGCAGCCCCCGACTAGCGACTCGCAATGAGCAGTTCTTC. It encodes CASSPRLATRNEQFF.

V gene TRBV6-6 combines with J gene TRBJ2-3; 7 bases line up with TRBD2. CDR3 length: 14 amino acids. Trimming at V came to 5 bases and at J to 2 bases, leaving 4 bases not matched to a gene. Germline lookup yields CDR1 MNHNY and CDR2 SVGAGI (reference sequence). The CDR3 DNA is TGTGCCAGCAGTATGAGCGGGATCACAGATACGCAGTATTTT. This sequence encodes CASSMSGITDTQYF.

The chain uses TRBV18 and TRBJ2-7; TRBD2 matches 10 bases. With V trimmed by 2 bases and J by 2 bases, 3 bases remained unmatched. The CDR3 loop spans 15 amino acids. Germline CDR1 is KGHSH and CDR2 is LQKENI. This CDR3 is CASSPFSGRAYEQYF. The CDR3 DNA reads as TGTGCCAGCTCACCATTCAGCGGGAGGGCCTACGAGCAGTACTTC.

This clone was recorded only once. The chain's CDR3 is CARGPGLGRETQYF. The CDR3 bases are TGTGCCAGGGGCCCGGGACTAGGGAGGGAGACCCAGTACTTC. The chain combines TRBV27 with TRBJ2-5; TRBD2 agrees at 8 bases. The V gene end was trimmed by 9 bases and the J gene end by 5 bases; junction bases not matched to a gene: 11. The CDR3 extends over 14 amino acids. Looked up from germline, CDR1 is MNHEY and CDR2 is SMNVEV (reference sequence).

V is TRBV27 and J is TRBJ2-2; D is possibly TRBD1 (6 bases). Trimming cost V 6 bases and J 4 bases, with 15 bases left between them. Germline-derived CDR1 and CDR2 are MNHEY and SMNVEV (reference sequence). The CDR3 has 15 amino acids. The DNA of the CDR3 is TGTGCCAGCAGAGGCGACAGGTCCCCCACCGGGGAGCTGTTTTTT. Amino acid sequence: CASRGDRSPTGELFF.

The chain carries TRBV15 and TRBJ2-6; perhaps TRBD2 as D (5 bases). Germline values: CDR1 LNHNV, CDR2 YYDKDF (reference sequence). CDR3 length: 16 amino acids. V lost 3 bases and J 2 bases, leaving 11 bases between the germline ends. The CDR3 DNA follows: TGTGCCACCAGCAGGACCGCCGGGGCTGGGGCCAACGTCCTGACTTTC. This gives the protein CATSRTAGAGANVLTF. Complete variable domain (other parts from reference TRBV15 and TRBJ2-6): DAMVIQNPRYQVTQFGKPVTLSCSQTLNHNVMYWYQQKSSQAPKLLFHYYDKDFNNEADTPDNFQSRRPNTSFCFLDIRSPGLGDTAMYLCATSRTAGAGANVLTFGAGSRLTVL.

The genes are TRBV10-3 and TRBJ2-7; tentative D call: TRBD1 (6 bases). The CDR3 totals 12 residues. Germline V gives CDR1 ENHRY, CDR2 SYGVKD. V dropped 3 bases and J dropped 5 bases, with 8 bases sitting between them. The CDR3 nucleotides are TGTGCCATCAGTGACCCAGGGGACGAGCAGTACTTC. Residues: CAISDPGDEQYF.

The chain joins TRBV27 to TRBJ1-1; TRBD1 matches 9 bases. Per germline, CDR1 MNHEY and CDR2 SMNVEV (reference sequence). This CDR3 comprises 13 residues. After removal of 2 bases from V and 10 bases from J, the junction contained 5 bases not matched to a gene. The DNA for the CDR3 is TGTGCCAGCAGTTTACTCCCGGGACAGGGAGCTTTCTTT. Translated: CASSLLPGQGAFF.